Presented here are 18 T cell receptor beta chains from one specimen sequenced in a study of PD-1 blockade in classical Hodgkin lymphoma. The data were produced by immunoSEQ multiplex PCR, yet TCRdb's version contains in-frame clones alone and is incomplete. The sample shows around 25,000 clones, around 86% of them seen only once. Time point denoted: cycle 4 day 1 (C4D1), after more than 5 weeks of nivolumab. Every patient experienced relapse after autologous stem cell transplantation, and brentuximab vedotin exposure varied. Investigators isolated CD4+ T cells from thawed PBMCs through magnetic negative selection. The sequencing used CD4+ T cells from blood, collected before the fourth cycle of nivolumab. The origin of the receptors is a human donor with classical Hodgkin lymphoma.

The chain recombines TRBV7-9 with TRBJ1-2, with 8 bases aligning to TRBD1. Looked up from germline, CDR1 is SEHNR and CDR2 is FQNEAQ (reference sequence). There are 15 residues in the CDR3. After removal of 1 base from V and 4 bases from J, the junction contained 5 bases not matched to a gene. CDR3 region: CASSLEIQGAYGYTF. As DNA, the CDR3 is TGTGCCAGCAGCTTAGAAATCCAGGGGGCCTATGGCTACACCTTC.

The gene calls are TRBV7-2 and TRBJ2-3; 10 bases fit TRBD2. Germline lookup yields CDR1 SGHTA and CDR2 FQGNSA. This CDR3 has 19 residues. Trimming at V came to 3 bases and at J to 1 base, leaving 13 bases not matched to a gene. CDR3: CASSFGSGGMGTGTDTQYF. The DNA for the CDR3 is TGTGCCAGCAGCTTCGGTAGCGGGGGGATGGGGACCGGCACAGATACGCAGTATTTT.

The chain couples TRBV19 to TRBJ1-2; D unresolved. The V end lost 7 bases, the J end lost 5 bases, and 23 bases lay between the germline ends. The germline gives CDR1 LNHDA, CDR2 SQIVND (reference sequence). The CDR3 length is 16 residues. The DNA of the CDR3 is TGTGCCAGTACCCCGAGTGGCAGCCCTATTAATTATGGCTACACCTTC. Translating it yields CASTPSGSPINYGYTF.

The rearrangement joins TRBV27 to TRBJ2-7; 8 bases are a match to TRBD1. This CDR3 contains 13 residues. Losses at the gene ends were 10 bases for V and 5 bases for J; bases not matched to a gene: 10. Germline V lookup: CDR1 MNHEY, CDR2 SMNVEV (reference sequence). This CDR3 reads CATGRQGSDEQYF. The CDR3 region has the DNA TGTGCCACCGGGAGACAGGGGTCTGACGAGCAGTACTTC.

The rearrangement joins TRBV19 to TRBJ1-1, with a weak D call TRBD1 (6 bases). The CDR3 contains 13 residues. Germline assignment: CDR1 LNHDA and CDR2 SQIVND (reference sequence). Trimming cost V 10 bases and J 0 bases, with 12 bases left between them. CDR3 bases: TGTGCCACCGAGGACAGAATGAACACTGAAGCTTTCTTT. Translating gives CATEDRMNTEAFF.

This rearrangement joins TRBV7-9 to TRBJ1-5; no clear D gene. Germline CDR1 and CDR2: SEHNR and FQNEAQ (reference sequence). V was pared by 2 bases and J by 3 bases, with 11 bases between. There are 15 residues in the CDR3. DNA for the CDR3: TGTGCCAGCAGCTTAAAAACGGGGTACAATCAGCCCCAGCATTTT. This sequence encodes CASSLKTGYNQPQHF.

The J gene is TRBJ1-1, the V gene TRBV6-5; a weak D match, TRBD1 (5 bases). This CDR3 comprises 11 residues. Germline V lookup: CDR1 MNHEY, CDR2 SVGAGI. V shed 7 bases and J shed 4 bases, with 7 bases lying between them. The CDR3 coding sequence is TGTGCCAGCACGGGGCTCACTGAAGCTTTCTTT. Its translation is CASTGLTEAFF.

This chain uses TRBV19 with TRBJ1-5; 9 positions agree with TRBD1. The trim removed 4 bases at V and 1 base at J, leaving 8 bases unmatched. The germline gives CDR1 LNHDA, CDR2 SQIVND (reference sequence). The CDR3 extends over 17 amino acids. The CDR3 is CASSNGQGLVSNQPQHF. In DNA form, the CDR3 reads TGTGCCAGTAGTAACGGACAGGGGCTAGTGAGCAATCAGCCCCAGCATTTT.

The chain recombines TRBV28 with TRBJ2-1, with 7 bases aligning to TRBD2. Unmatched junction bases numbered 7, after V lost 5 bases and J lost 0 bases. This CDR3 has 16 residues. Per the germline V gene, CDR1 is MDHEN and CDR2 is SYDVKM. CDR3 sequence: CASSPGGSLSYNEQFF. CDR3 DNA: TGTGCCAGCAGTCCCGGGGGGTCCCTCTCCTACAATGAGCAGTTCTTC.

The chain joins TRBV4-2 to TRBJ2-5, with TRBD2 as a possible D gene (5 bases). CDR1 is LGHNA, CDR2 YNFKEQ, per germline. The CDR3 extends over 15 amino acids. Trimming left V 3 bases short and J 5 bases short, with 16 bases between. DNA of the CDR3: TGTGCCAGCAGCCAGGGCCATGATCGGAGGGAGACCCAGTACTTC. Translated, it gives CASSQGHDRRETQYF.

The V gene is TRBV7-9, the J gene TRBJ1-2; no clear D. Germline loops: CDR1 SEHNR, CDR2 FQNEAQ (reference sequence). V was trimmed by 2 bases and J by 1 base, leaving 5 bases between them. The CDR3 is made up of 13 amino acids. The CDR3 spells CASSLSDNYGYTF. CDR3 nucleotide sequence: TGTGCCAGCAGCTTATCAGATAACTATGGCTACACCTTC.

This chain joins TRBV7-2 and TRBJ2-7, with D maybe TRBD2 (6 bases). CDR1 and CDR2 (germline): SGHTA, FQGNSA. The CDR3 consists of 14 residues. Deletions cut 4 bases from V and 5 bases from J, with 15 bases between. This CDR3 reads CASSSLDPGDEQYF. Here the CDR3 DNA reads TGTGCCAGCAGCTCCCTCGACCCGGGAGACGAGCAGTACTTC.

The chain is built from TRBV7-2 and TRBJ1-2; 11 nucleotides agree with TRBD1. The CDR3 spans 15 residues. The ends lost 5 bases at V and 7 bases at J; junction bases unmatched: 9. Germline CDR1 and CDR2: SGHTA and FQGNSA. CDR3 nucleotide sequence: TGTGCCAGCAGCGATATGGGACAGGGGGATGGTGGCTACACCTTC. Translated, it gives CASSDMGQGDGGYTF.

V usage is TRBV11-2 and J usage is TRBJ1-1; D may be TRBD1 (6 bases). Per the germline V gene, CDR1 is SGHAT and CDR2 is FQNNGV. Deletions cut 7 bases from V and 0 bases from J, with 12 bases between. The CDR3 is 14 residues long. CDR3 in amino acids: CASTGGALNTEAFF. In DNA, the CDR3 is TGTGCCAGCACGGGGGGGGCACTGAACACTGAAGCTTTCTTT.

The chain carries TRBV6-1 and TRBJ2-3; tentative D call: TRBD1 (6 bases). Trimming took off 4 bases at V and 4 bases at J, with 9 bases between the two ends. Germline CDR1 reads MNHNS; CDR2 reads SASEGT. The length of the CDR3 is 13 residues. CDR3 amino acids: CASSGRGADTQYF. DNA of the CDR3: TGTGCCAGCAGTGGCAGGGGCGCAGATACGCAGTATTTT.

This clone was seen only once. V is TRBV28 and J is TRBJ2-5, with 9 bases that match TRBD2. CDR1 MDHEN and CDR2 SYDVKM come from the germline V gene. Trimming cost V 2 bases and J 2 bases; bases outside gene matches: 12. CDR3 length equals 18 residues. The CDR3 protein is CASSLGGVQRGVQETQYF. CDR3 nucleotides: TGTGCCAGCAGTTTAGGAGGGGTACAGCGGGGGGTTCAAGAGACCCAGTACTTC.

The rearrangement joins TRBV7-9 to TRBJ2-7; D gene ambiguous. The CDR3 is 13 residues long. CDR1 and CDR2 (germline): SEHNR, FQNEAQ (reference sequence). The V end lost 1 base, the J end lost 3 bases, and 7 bases lay between the germline ends. The CDR3 reads CASSLERFYEQYF. CDR3 in DNA: TGTGCCAGCAGCTTAGAACGGTTCTACGAGCAGTACTTC.

The V call is TRBV30, the J call TRBJ2-7; D gene unclear. From germline, CDR1 is GTSNPN and CDR2 SVGIG (reference sequence). The CDR3 runs to 14 residues. V shed 0 bases and J shed 0 bases, with 9 bases lying between them. CDR3 bases: TGTGCCTGGAGTGTAGGTGGGGACTCCTACGAGCAGTACTTC. Translating gives CAWSVGGDSYEQYF.